This T cell receptor (beta chain) was retrieved from a study of OX40 agonist ivuxolimab in advanced cancers. Study-wide context: Ivuxolimab is an agonistic anti-OX40 (CD134) antibody, and patients were treated with it. Of the patients, three showed partial responses, one with hepatocellular carcinoma and two with cutaneous melanoma.

The assay was immunoSEQ multiplex PCR, and TCRdb's table has in-frame clones only and misses some. The sample lists approximately 62,000 clones; around 90% were seen once. With respect to this clone: Antigen specificity is unknown.

Trimming removed 0 bases at V and 0 bases at J, with 20 bases between. The CDR3 spans 20 residues. CDR1 and CDR2 from the germline V gene are SGHVS and FQNEAQ. Study conclusions and caveats: On average, CD8+ T cells had more expanded clones than CD4+. The study did not work out the antigen specificity of the expanded peripheral T cells.

This chain joins TRBV7-8 and TRBJ1-4; D may be TRBD1 (5 bases). This receptor was obtained from an adult with an advanced solid tumor such as melanoma, head and neck, liver or kidney cancer. The sequencing here drew on CD4+ or CD8+ T cells sorted from blood, taken in a trial of the OX40 agonist ivuxolimab. Here the CDR3 reads CASSLARWGSGFATNEKLFF. CDR3 nucleotides: TGTGCCAGCAGCTTAGCGCGCTGGGGCAGTGGATTTGCAACTAATGAAAAACTGTTTTTT.